Sequencing of this T cell receptor (beta chain) was carried out in a study of blood T cell repertoires in COVID-19 (dated by TCRdb to the early 2020s). Regarding the research as a whole: Collaborator samples came from the United States, Italy and Spain and covered acute and convalescent phases of COVID-19. The prospective study material was composed of cDNA or gDNA derived from T cells, B-cell-depleted T cells, or PBMCs. The dataset comprised deeply sampled blood TCRbeta repertoires from subjects exposed to, actively infected with, or recovered from COVID-19. A freely available public database, intended as a resource for researchers studying the immune response to SARS-CoV-2, is where the repertoires were released. The samples were drawn from two sources: the first 160 participants of the ongoing ImmuneRACE study, and fewer than 1,500 subjects contributed by 6 global collaborators. The sample metadata nearly always contained a de-identified subject ID, COVID-19 status, age in years and sex. Where HLA class I and class II types were available, the types were taken from metadata supplied by the sample provider, not from assay-based typing.

The collaborating institutions used their own protocols to collect whole blood in K2EDTA tubes. For TCRbeta analysis, collaborators shipped samples in one of three forms: frozen whole blood, isolated PBMCs, or DNA extracted from either of those sample types. V is trimmed back by 6 bases and J by 4 bases, and the junction contains 11 bases that no gene match accounts for. For CDR1 and CDR2, the germline V gene lists SNHLY and FYNNEI. From its cysteine to its phenylalanine, the CDR3 spans 15 amino acids. Only the CDR3 part of the read is kept: 45 bases, read in frame from the first base. To note about this clone: Its antigen remains unidentified. The record has no base qualities; no much larger clone is one base away.

TCRbeta CDR3 regions were amplified from genomic DNA using the immunoSEQ Assay, a bias-controlled multiplex PCR. Under the source paper's analysis protocol: Within the assay, amplification of reference gene primers was used to estimate how many nucleated cells each sample contained. Sequence reads were collapsed and filtered to measure the absolute abundance of every unique TCRbeta CDR3 rearrangement. Productive Simpson clonality was computed per sample as the square root of Simpson's diversity index over productive rearrangements. TCRdb took over this immuneACCESS table, retaining in-frame rearrangements with V and J assigned. Such tables are incomplete; in checked studies, under half of the missing clones stem from an unresolved V gene, and the remainder is unexplained. That table gives V, J and clone size, and the DNA gave D and trimming. The sample contains approximately 110,000 clones, roughly 81% of them found a single time. Of the sample, 3% to 3.5% is held by the ten largest clones.

What the work shows at the level of the full study, not this receptor alone: How much clinical and demographic metadata was included differed by source and by participant, and the metadata was provided uncurated.

This TCR was sampled from a man in his forties with acute or convalescent COVID-19. What was sequenced was peripheral blood. The rearrangement combines TRBV2 with TRBJ2-7; 8 central nucleotides agree with TRBD1. The DNA is as follows: TGTGCCAGCAGCCCCTCCGGACAGGGACCTTACGAGCAGTACTTC. This sequence encodes CASSPSGQGPYEQYF.